This entry is about one T cell receptor beta chain. The specificity of this receptor is unknown. Base quality data are lacking; no much larger clone is found one base away. These data come from a study of blood T cell repertoires in COVID-19 (dated by TCRdb to the early 2020s). Regarding the study in general: Samples covering the acute and convalescent phases of COVID-19 were provided by collaborators in the United States, Italy and Spain. The material from the prospective study consisted of cDNA or gDNA derived from T cells, B-cell-depleted T cells, or PBMCs. Where available, HLA class I and class II types were obtained from metadata supplied by the sample provider rather than from assay-based typing. Subjects who had been exposed to COVID-19, were actively infected with it, or had recovered from it provided the deeply sampled blood TCRbeta repertoires that made up the dataset. The samples were drawn from two sources: the first 160 participants of the ongoing ImmuneRACE study, and 1,200 or so subjects contributed by 6 global collaborators. The repertoires were released in a freely available public database meant as a resource for research on the immune response to SARS-CoV-2. Nearly every sample came with metadata listing a de-identified subject ID, COVID-19 status, age in years and sex.

Whole blood was collected in K2EDTA tubes by collaborating institutions according to the institutions' own protocols. For TCRbeta analysis, collaborator samples were shipped as frozen whole blood, as isolated PBMCs, or as DNA extracted from either sample type. The CDR3 starts with the cysteine, ends with the phenylalanine, and has 12 residues. Of the read, only the CDR3 DNA is kept; its 36 bases are in frame from base 1. The junction carries 9 bases between V and J, which are trimmed by 4 bases and 6 bases respectively. CDR1 and CDR2 are read off the germline V gene (reference sequence) as LGHDT and YNNKEL. TCRbeta CDR3 regions were amplified from genomic DNA using the immunoSEQ Assay, a bias-controlled multiplex PCR. In the source study's methods: The number of nucleated cells in each sample was estimated by amplification of reference gene primers within the assay. Sequence reads were collapsed and filtered to measure the absolute abundance of every unique TCRbeta CDR3 rearrangement. For each sample, productive Simpson clonality was calculated as the square root of Simpson's diversity index over productive rearrangements. TCRdb took over this immuneACCESS table, retaining in-frame rearrangements with V and J assigned. Such tables are incomplete; in checked studies, under half of the missing clones stem from an unresolved V gene, and the remainder is unexplained. V and J calls and clone size are given by that table; D and trimming were obtained from the DNA. The sample yields around 270,000 clones; 75% to 90% were counted once. 4.6% of the sample goes to the ten largest clones.

The full study reports these points: Clinical and demographic metadata were provided uncurated, with the amount varying by source and participant.

The receptor chain draws on TRBV3-1 (or the pseudogene TRBV3-2) and TRBJ1-2; D gene: possibly TRBD1, on 6 matching bases. The source of this sequence is a man aged 35-49 years with acute or convalescent COVID-19. Sequenced sample: peripheral blood. The DNA reads as follows: TGTGCCAGCAGCCCGTCAGGGGATGGCTACACCTTC. Translated, it reads CASSPSGDGYTF.